This TCR beta chain was recorded in a study of persistence of HIV-infected CD4 T cells (dated by TCRdb to about 2020). Background for the entire study: Suppressive ART had been received by participants for a median of roughly eight years. Anti-CD3/anti-CD28 stimulation activated a higher proportion of cells, with a lower memory fraction, than antigen stimulation. Peripheral blood samples of up to about 200 mL were obtained at multiple time points, with the exception of two participants, for whom leukapheresis was performed at a single time point. Proviral sequencing was used to assess clonality among infected cells, whereas TCRbeta sequencing gauged the clonality of all cells within each sorted population. For the TCR cluster analysis across participants, roughly eight participants were included for CMV and 7 participants for Gag. CMV- and HIV-1 Gag-responding CD4+ T cells were isolated from ART-treated individuals so that antigen-driven clonal expansion of HIV-1-infected cells could be examined.

With respect to this clone: Its antigen is currently not known. Base qualities are missing; no much larger clone stands one base away.

Points the paper makes about the study in general: Antigen-responding cells were enriched for degenerate expanded CDR3beta sequences, which suggests convergent selection of CD4+ responses to CMV and Gag. A correlation was observed between TCR oligoclonality and proviral oligoclonality within the same sorted populations. Significantly lower TCRbeta richness was observed in CMV- and Gag-responding cells than in anti-CD3/anti-CD28-responding cells, and higher oligoclonality was observed in CMV-responding cells than in CD3/CD28-stimulated and Gag-responding cells. The study involved few individuals and tested only a limited range of antigens. Because the TCR analyses were done in bulk, restricting them to just the rare CMV-responding cells that actually carried HIV-1 proviruses was not possible.

The immunoSEQ hsTCRB assay version 4, run in survey mode, was used to sequence TCRbeta repertoires from genomic DNA. For TCRbeta sequencing, genomic DNA was diluted to around 10 ng/uL, with up to 1 ug used per sample. As for the authors' bioinformatics: TCRbeta data were analyzed in ImmunoSeq Analyzer 3.0, with diversity computed on productive nucleotide rearrangements. Using the Immunarch R package, the improved Chao index served to estimate lower-bound TCR diversity and the Gini coefficient served to estimate clonality. Nucleotide rearrangements that differed but encoded the same CDR3beta amino acid sequence were counted as separate clonotypes. Differential abundance analysis found TCRbeta sequences that were significantly enriched in antigen-responding cells compared with anti-CD3/anti-CD28-activated cells. Using predicted peptide-MHC specificity as the basis, GLIPH2 grouped TCRs into clusters, both for each participant individually and for the merged data sets that combined participants. Sourced from immuneACCESS, this table was stored by TCRdb with only in-frame sequences that have V and J called. A share of the clones is absent; for the studies checked, an unresolved V gene accounts for under half, and the remainder has no known explanation. That table gives V, J and clone size, and the DNA gave D and trimming. The sample profile shows some 41,000 clones; roughly 86% of them were found once. The ten largest clones add up to roughly 1.3% of the sample.

The junction shows trimming of 6 bases on V and 2 bases on J, plus 7 bases between the germline ends. From its cysteine to its phenylalanine, the CDR3 spans 12 amino acids. Left in the record is the CDR3 DNA by itself, 36 bases read in frame from the first base. This specimen's treatment or condition label, interpreted: suppressive antiretroviral therapy. As a nonspecific positive control representing the CD4+ T cell repertoire, cells were stimulated with anti-CD3/anti-CD28 magnetic beads. CD4+ T cells that responded were sorted based on upregulation of both CD40 ligand and CD69. HIV-1-infected adults in whom suppressive ART had been started during chronic infection were enrolled as participants. Participants had undetectable plasma HIV-1 RNA below 50 copies/mL for at least 4 years. To be included, participants needed a CD4+ T cell count above 400 cells/uL and a positive CMV serology. Before stimulation, PBMCs were isolated using density centrifugation and then depleted of CD8+ T cells. Stimulation of CD8-depleted PBMCs was carried out for around 19 hours with anti-CD28/CD49d costimulation, CD40-blocking antibody and enfuvirtide, to prevent new infections. Cell sorting was done on a Beckman Coulter MoFlo Legacy or XDP sorter, and dead cells were excluded with propidium iodide. Genomic DNA was extracted with the QIAamp DNA Mini Kit for samples above one million cells, otherwise with the Quick-DNA Microprep Kit.

The source was CD4+ T cells sorted from PBMCs after 18-hour stimulation, collected from a patient who received antiretroviral therapy. The cell subset or site label for this specimen denotes: CD40L+CD69+ CD4 T cells responding to anti-CD3/anti-CD28 beads, representing the overall repertoire. This clonotype originated in an adult man with HIV who was CMV-seropositive. Rearrangement joined TRBV12-3 or TRBV12-4 to TRBJ1-1, with an unclear D gene assignment. Read as DNA, the sequence is TGTGCCAGCAGCCCAGAAAACACTGAAGCTTTCTTT. Its product reads: CASSPENTEAFF.